These 4 T cell receptor beta chains were sequenced from one sample in a study of a mutant IDH1 vaccine in newly diagnosed glioma. Measured with immunoSEQ multiplex PCR; TCRdb has only the in-frame clones, and not every one. Of 56,000 or so clones in the sample, 78% were seen once. Time point in this sample: week 5, during vaccination. The investigators gave 300 ug of mutant IDH1 20-mer peptide in each vaccine dose, together with topical imiquimod. Their antigens are not known. This material consisted of PBMCs, taken from a glioma patient whose treatment included an IDH1 peptide vaccine. The receptor set was obtained from a woman aged 40-49 years with glioma.

This clone has a handful of counts. This chain joins TRBV5-1 and TRBJ1-1, with no clear D. V gave up 1 base and J gave up 5 bases, with 9 bases separating them. The CDR3 covers 13 residues. The germline V gene has CDR1 SGHRS and CDR2 YFSETQ. The CDR3 nucleotides read TGCGCCAGCAGCTTGCGGGAAGAAACTGAAGCTTTCTTT. It yields the protein CASSLREETEAFF.

The chain combines TRBV5-8 with TRBJ2-2, with TRBD2 as a possible D gene (5 bases). This CDR3 region has 13 residues. CDR1 is SGHTS and CDR2 is YDEGEE in the germline V gene. V lost 0 bases, J lost 5 bases, and 5 bases lay in between. CDR3 protein: CASSLGGTGELFF. CDR3 sequence (DNA): TGTGCCAGCAGCTTGGGAGGGACCGGGGAGCTGTTTTTT.

In its sample, this clone ranks as medium-sized. V is TRBV6-6 and J is TRBJ1-2; 7 bases align to TRBD1. CDR3 length equals 12 residues. The J segment lost 4 bases and the V segment lost 6 bases, leaving 2 bases of the junction unmatched. The germline gives CDR1 MNHNY, CDR2 SVGAGI (reference sequence). CDR3 coding DNA: TGTGCCAGCAGAGGACAGGTCTATGGCTACACCTTC. This translates into CASRGQVYGYTF.

J is TRBJ2-7 and V is TRBV2; the D gene is possibly TRBD1 (5 bases). Trimming removed 9 bases at V and 3 bases at J, with 12 bases between. Germline CDR1 and CDR2: SNHLY and FYNNEI. The CDR3 has 12 amino acids. CDR3 loop: CASQRGNYEQYF. The CDR3 nucleotides read TGTGCCAGTCAAAGGGGAAACTACGAGCAGTACTTC.